This paragraph reports one T cell receptor (beta chain). Study processing details: Nucleated cell number was recorded as an estimate derived from reference gene primer amplification. TCRdb keeps only in-frame clones here, not all; method: immunoSEQ multiplex PCR. That table furnishes V, J and clone size, whereas the DNA furnished D and trimming. The sample consists of 200,000 to 250,000 clones, 65% to 90% of them appearing once. The data were taken from a study of blood T cell repertoires in COVID-19. This CDR3 is built from 17 residues. With 4 bases clipped from V and 0 bases from J, the junction kept 7 bases outside the gene matches. Germline CDR1 reads SGHTA; CDR2 reads FQGNSA.

The V call is TRBV7-2, the J call TRBJ1-3, with 9 bases identical to TRBD1. The specimen sequenced was peripheral blood. The TCR comes from a woman aged 70-85 years with COVID-19, enrolled during active disease. The CDR3 protein is CASSSGTGTDSGNTIYF. In DNA, the CDR3 is TGTGCCAGCAGCTCCGGGACAGGGACCGACTCTGGAAACACCATATATTTT.